These 22 T cell receptor beta chains originate from one sample sequenced in a study of cytomegalovirus exposure and HLA in healthy donors. Here immunoSEQ multiplex PCR was the method, and the copy in TCRdb shows in-frame clones only, minus some. The table has a few hundred thousand clones, 80% to 90% seen once; the top ten hold approximately 0.84%. The sample comprised PBMCs. The receptors derive from a woman aged 18-29 years in good health and CMV-seronegative.

This clone was found a few times. The J gene is TRBJ1-2, the V gene TRBV28, with TRBD1 matching over 7 bases. The CDR3 length is 16 residues. Germline CDR1 is MDHEN and CDR2 is SYDVKM. Losses at the gene ends were 5 bases for V and 4 bases for J; bases not matched to a gene: 13. CDR3 in DNA: TGTGCCAGCAGTCGGAGCAGGGGGAATGGGGTCTATGGCTACACCTTC. This codes for CASSRSRGNGVYGYTF.

The gene calls are TRBV5-1 and TRBJ2-1; D is perhaps TRBD2 (6 bases). The germline V and J ends were trimmed by 4 bases and 1 base, with 15 bases remaining between them. The V gene's germline CDR1 is SGHRS and CDR2 YFSETQ. CDR3 length: 16 residues. In nucleotides, the CDR3 is TGCGCCAGCAGCGTTGGAGGGGAGGTTTCCTACAATGAGCAGTTCTTC. Amino acids: CASSVGGEVSYNEQFF.

The V gene is TRBV4-2, the J gene TRBJ2-2; 7 bases align to TRBD1. CDR1 is LGHNA, CDR2 YNFKEQ, per germline. The CDR3 loop spans 17 amino acids. J lost 0 bases, V lost 2 bases, and 6 bases had no gene match. CDR3 loop: CASSQPWDRPNTGELFF. The CDR3 DNA follows: TGTGCCAGCAGCCAACCATGGGACAGACCGAACACCGGGGAGCTGTTTTTT.

The chain recombines TRBV7-3 with TRBJ2-7; the match to TRBD1 covers 8 bases. V lost 5 bases and J lost 0; bases outside the gene matches: 6. CDR3 length equals 15 residues. CDR1 SGHTA and CDR2 FQGTGA come from the germline V gene. In DNA, the CDR3 is TGTGCCAGCAGCGAGGGACAGGCTAGCTCCTACGAGCAGTACTTC. Translation gives CASSEGQASSYEQYF.

The rearrangement links TRBV19 to TRBJ1-3; 7 bases map to TRBD1. V trimming: 6 bases; J trimming: 0 bases; junction bases outside the gene matches: 14. CDR3 length equals 18 residues. CDR1 is LNHDA, CDR2 SQIVND, per germline (reference sequence). CDR3 nucleotide sequence: TGTGCCAGTAGGGAGGGACAGAACCCCCATTACTCTGGAAACACCATATATTTT. Translated, it gives CASREGQNPHYSGNTIYF.

V usage is TRBV6-6 and J usage is TRBJ2-3; D ambiguous. The CDR3 totals 14 residues. CDR1 is MNHNY and CDR2 is SVGAGI in the germline V gene (reference sequence). Trimming stripped 2 bases from V and 4 bases from J, with 10 bases between. CDR3 in amino acids: CASSYLYGPDTQYF. CDR3 nucleotide sequence: TGTGCCAGCAGTTACCTCTATGGGCCAGATACGCAGTATTTT.

The count of this clone is one. The rearrangement links TRBV27 to TRBJ1-3; possible D gene TRBD1, 5 bases. This CDR3 has 15 amino acids. The V and J ends lost 6 bases and 2 bases respectively, with 14 bases between them. Germline CDR1 reads MNHEY; CDR2 reads SMNVEV (reference sequence). CDR3 in DNA: TGTGCCAGCAGCCCCTCAGGGTCTACTGGAAACACCATATATTTT. As protein: CASSPSGSTGNTIYF.

This clone has a handful of counts. This chain connects TRBV29-1 to TRBJ1-2, with a weak D call TRBD1 (5 bases). CDR1 SQVTM and CDR2 ANQGSEA come from the germline V gene. The CDR3 has 12 residues. Deletions cut 3 bases from V and 6 bases from J, with 11 bases between. The CDR3 DNA reads TGCAGCGTTGAGCGGGACCTCAATGGCTACACCTTC. As protein: CSVERDLNGYTF.

Only a few counts were recorded for this clone. The CDR3 DNA sequence: TGTGCCAGCAACACGGGAGGGCCGGGGAATGAGCAGTTCTTC. Translating gives CASNTGGPGNEQFF. The rearrangement links TRBV6-5 to TRBJ2-1; TRBD2 matches at 8 bases. Unmatched junction bases numbered 9, after V lost 7 bases and J lost 7 bases. CDR3 length: 14 amino acids. The germline V gene has CDR1 MNHEY and CDR2 SVGAGI.

CDR3 nucleotide sequence: TGCGCCAGCAGCGGGGCGGGAGCCACAGATACGCAGTATTTT. Its protein product is CASSGAGATDTQYF. This chain connects TRBV4-3 to TRBJ2-3; TRBD2 agrees at 7 bases. Germline lookup yields CDR1 LGHNA and CDR2 YSLEER. The CDR3 contains 14 residues. J gave up 2 bases and V 5 bases, and 4 bases lay outside the gene matches.

The chain has TRBV7-9 and TRBJ1-4; maybe TRBD1 (6 bases). V was trimmed by 5 bases and J by 4 bases, leaving 20 bases between them. Germline-derived CDR1 and CDR2 are SEHNR and FQNEAQ (reference sequence). The CDR3 is 17 residues long. CDR3 coding DNA: TGTGCCAGCAGCATAGGGGGAGGAGGATCTGGTAATGAAAAACTGTTTTTT. Amino acid sequence: CASSIGGGGSGNEKLFF. Filled out from reference TRBV7-9 and TRBJ1-4, the complete variable domain reads DTGVSQNPRHKITKRGQNVTFRCDPISEHNRLYWYRQTLGQGPEFLTYFQNEAQLEKSRLLSDRFSAERPKGSFSTLEIQRTEQGDSAMYLCASSIGGGGSGNEKLFFGSGTQLSVL.

V and J are TRBV6-6 and TRBJ2-7; D is possibly TRBD2 (7 bases). The length of the CDR3 is 13 residues. Trimming shortened V by 6 bases and J by 5 bases, and 14 bases separated the two germline ends. Germline V gene sequence: CDR1 MNHNY, CDR2 SVGAGI (reference sequence). The CDR3 sequence is CASSRSGGHEQYF. The CDR3 DNA follows: TGTGCCAGCAGCAGGTCGGGGGGCCACGAGCAGTACTTC.

The genes are TRBV2 and TRBJ2-7, with 7 bases fitting TRBD2. Germline CDR1 and CDR2: SNHLY and FYNNEI. The junction had 9 bases not matched to a gene; V was cut back by 8 bases and J by 5 bases. CDR3 size: 13 residues. In DNA form, the CDR3 reads TGTGCCAGCCTCGGGGGGATAGTCGACGAGCAGTACTTC. It codes for CASLGGIVDEQYF.

This chain connects TRBV9 to TRBJ1-1; possibly TRBD1 for D (5 bases). V lost 1 base and J lost 4, with 14 bases in between. The CDR3 consists of 15 residues. Germline CDR1 is SGDLS and CDR2 is YYNGEE. The CDR3 coding sequence is TGTGCCAGCAGCGTACTAGGACACTCGGGCACTGAAGCTTTCTTT. The encoded protein is CASSVLGHSGTEAFF.

The chain links TRBV19 to TRBJ2-5, with no clear D. The ends were cut back, 4 bases at V and 0 bases at J, with 3 bases in the middle. CDR1 LNHDA and CDR2 SQIVND come from the germline V gene (reference sequence). The CDR3 loop spans 12 amino acids. CDR3 sequence reads: CASSTNQETQYF. As DNA, the CDR3 is TGTGCCAGTAGTACAAACCAAGAGACCCAGTACTTC.

The rearrangement uses TRBV7-6 and TRBJ1-4, with 7 bases that match TRBD1. V gave up 5 bases and J gave up 7 bases; unmatched junction bases: 7. This CDR3 region has 14 residues. Germline CDR1 is SGHVS and CDR2 is FNYEAQ. Written as DNA, the CDR3 is TGTGCCAGCAGCCGACAGGGAGGCGGTGAAAAACTGTTTTTT. Translating gives CASSRQGGGEKLFF.

The chain has TRBV18 and TRBJ1-5; 7 nucleotides match TRBD1. Per germline, CDR1 KGHSH and CDR2 LQKENI. V gave up 4 bases and J gave up 3 bases; unmatched junction bases: 3. The CDR3 runs to 14 residues. In nucleotides, the CDR3 is TGTGCCAGCTCACGGGGACAGAACAATCAGCCCCAGCATTTT. This gives the protein CASSRGQNNQPQHF.

A few counts support this clone. V and J are TRBV5-1 and TRBJ2-1; 7 nucleotides match TRBD2. CDR3 length: 22 amino acids. Germline V gives CDR1 SGHRS, CDR2 YFSETQ. Losses at the gene ends were 4 bases for V and 0 bases for J; bases not matched to a gene: 25. This CDR3 is CASSRPKVQPSGGTSSYNEQFF. CDR3 in DNA: TGCGCCAGCAGCCGACCTAAGGTTCAGCCTAGCGGAGGTACTAGCTCCTACAATGAGCAGTTCTTC.

The chain carries TRBV18 and TRBJ2-3, with D hard to call. Germline assignment: CDR1 KGHSH and CDR2 LQKENI. V was shortened by 6 bases and J by 2 bases, with 18 bases between the two germline ends. The CDR3 totals 16 residues. The CDR3 nucleotides are TGTGCCAGCTCCCGGTCCGACTTATACCTCACAGATACGCAGTATTTT. Its translation: CASSRSDLYLTDTQYF.

The chain employs TRBV2 and TRBJ1-2, with TRBD1 as a possible D gene (5 bases). This CDR3 comprises 13 residues. Trimming shortened V by 2 bases and J by 7 bases, and 11 bases separated the two germline ends. Germline CDR1 SNHLY, CDR2 FYNNEI. The CDR3 bases are TGTGCCAGCAGTGAATCGGGCAGGGCTGGCTACACCTTC. This sequence encodes CASSESGRAGYTF.

The chain links TRBV11-2 to TRBJ1-2, with D unresolved. Germline V gene sequence: CDR1 SGHAT, CDR2 FQNNGV. V lost 2 bases and J 7 bases, leaving 14 bases between the germline ends. The CDR3 is 14 residues long. For the CDR3, the DNA is TGTGCCAGCAGCTTAACGAGCCCGGGAGGTGGCTACACCTTC. Translating it yields CASSLTSPGGGYTF.

This clone was detected a few times. Other DNA sequences in this specimen translate into the identical CDR3. The chain recombines TRBV7-9 with TRBJ1-2; D remains ambiguous. Per germline, CDR1 SEHNR and CDR2 FQNEAQ (reference sequence). Trimming removed 2 bases at V and 0 bases at J, with 4 bases between. The CDR3 sequence is 13 residues long. The CDR3, as DNA: TGTGCCAGCAGCTTATCCGCTAACTATGGCTACACCTTC. Amino acids: CASSLSANYGYTF. The full variable domain, completed using reference TRBV7-9 and TRBJ1-2, is DTGVSQNPRHKITKRGQNVTFRCDPISEHNRLYWYRQTLGQGPEFLTYFQNEAQLEKSRLLSDRFSAERPKGSFSTLEIQRTEQGDSAMYLCASSLSANYGYTFGSGTRLTVV.